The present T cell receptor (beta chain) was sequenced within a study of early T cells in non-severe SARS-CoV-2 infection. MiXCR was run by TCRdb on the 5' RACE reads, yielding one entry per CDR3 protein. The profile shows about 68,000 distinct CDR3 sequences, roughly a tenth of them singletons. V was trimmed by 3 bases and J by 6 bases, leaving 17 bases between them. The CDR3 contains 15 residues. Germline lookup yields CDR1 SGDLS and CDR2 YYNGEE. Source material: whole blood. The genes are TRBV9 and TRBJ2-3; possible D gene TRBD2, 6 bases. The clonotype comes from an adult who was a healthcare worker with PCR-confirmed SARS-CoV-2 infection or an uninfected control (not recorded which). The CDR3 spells CASSAGVTAGDTQYF. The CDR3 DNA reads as TGTGCCAGCAGCGCCGGAGTTACAGCGGGTGATACGCAGTATTTT.